A selection of T cell receptor beta chains follows, all from one sample in a study of cytomegalovirus exposure and HLA in healthy donors. The method was immunoSEQ multiplex PCR; TCRdb's version includes in-frame clones alone and lacks a portion of them. Of over 110,000 clones listed, over 65% are singletons. Sequenced material: PBMCs. These receptors originate from a male donor in good health and CMV-seronegative. Each CDR3 is given with its conserved first and last residue. Each record gives: clone size, V gene, J gene, CDR3 protein. A row's size may be missing; if present it is once, few, many or a size class.

clone size: -; V gene: TRBV14; J gene: TRBJ2-2; CDR3 protein: CASRPSGARTGELFF
clone size: -; V gene: TRBV6-1; J gene: TRBJ2-2; CDR3 protein: CASRDRITGELFF
clone size: -; V gene: TRBV7-3; J gene: TRBJ1-2; CDR3 protein: CASSLRDRGSTLSGYTF
clone size: -; V gene: TRBV13; J gene: TRBJ2-7; CDR3 protein: CASSFGRTGEQYF
clone size: -; V gene: TRBV7-2; J gene: TRBJ1-3; CDR3 protein: CGGNTIYF
clone size: -; V gene: TRBV2; J gene: TRBJ2-3; CDR3 protein: CASDPGLEKLALQTDTQYF
clone size: -; V gene: TRBV9; J gene: TRBJ1-1; CDR3 protein: CASSVAHRPAFF
clone size: -; V gene: TRBV20-1; J gene: TRBJ2-1; CDR3 protein: CSVADNEQFF
clone size: -; V gene: TRBV11-2; J gene: TRBJ1-2; CDR3 protein: CASSLLFGQGLRGYTF
clone size: few; V gene: TRBV5-1; J gene: TRBJ2-3; CDR3 protein: CASSLLVGGHTDTQYF
clone size: -; V gene: TRBV5-1; J gene: TRBJ1-1; CDR3 protein: CASSLPGMEAEAFF
clone size: -; V gene: TRBV6-1; J gene: TRBJ2-7; CDR3 protein: CASSEVSGVAGTYEQYF
clone size: once; V gene: TRBV7-9; J gene: TRBJ1-2; CDR3 protein: CASSPPVGYTF
clone size: few; V gene: TRBV15; J gene: TRBJ1-4; CDR3 protein: CATSPPTGNGEKLFF
clone size: -; V gene: TRBV6-6; J gene: TRBJ2-5; CDR3 protein: CASRQQGVRETQYF
clone size: -; V gene: TRBV19; J gene: TRBJ2-1; CDR3 protein: CASSTAAVGHLHNEQFF
clone size: -; V gene: TRBV28; J gene: TRBJ2-7; CDR3 protein: CASSSLSAGRGSSYEQYF
clone size: -; V gene: TRBV5-6; J gene: TRBJ2-7; CDR3 protein: CASSLQGLSYEQYF
clone size: -; V gene: TRBV4-3; J gene: TRBJ2-1; CDR3 protein: CASSQEGQGAYNEQFF
clone size: -; V gene: TRBV19; J gene: TRBJ2-7; CDR3 protein: CASSILAGEGAYEQYF
clone size: once; V gene: TRBV7-9; J gene: TRBJ2-6; CDR3 protein: CASSSGQGAVSGANVLTF
clone size: -; V gene: TRBV6-5; J gene: TRBJ2-1; CDR3 protein: CASSYVAGVLNEQFF
clone size: -; V gene: TRBV30; J gene: TRBJ2-7; CDR3 protein: CAWTLSTGYEQYF
clone size: -; V gene: TRBV30; J gene: TRBJ1-5; CDR3 protein: CAWSVHREQPQHF
clone size: few; V gene: TRBV4-3; J gene: TRBJ2-1; CDR3 protein: CASSQVTSGNNEQFF
clone size: -; V gene: TRBV6-6; J gene: TRBJ2-1; CDR3 protein: CASSTTRDRVINEQFF
clone size: once; V gene: TRBV28; J gene: TRBJ1-4; CDR3 protein: CASSLSATNEKLFF
clone size: -; V gene: TRBV19; J gene: TRBJ1-2; CDR3 protein: CASTVGTLNYGYTF
clone size: -; V gene: TRBV19; J gene: TRBJ1-2; CDR3 protein: CASSIGEYGYTF
clone size: -; V gene: TRBV6-6; J gene: TRBJ1-2; CDR3 protein: CASILGQQYALYGYTF
clone size: -; V gene: TRBV7-3; J gene: TRBJ1-1; CDR3 protein: CASSLTGGSNTEAFF
clone size: -; V gene: TRBV4-1; J gene: TRBJ2-2; CDR3 protein: CASSQVPGSGGRFGGELFF
clone size: -; V gene: TRBV5-1; J gene: TRBJ2-7; CDR3 protein: CASSPPASNEQYF
clone size: -; V gene: TRBV13; J gene: TRBJ2-7; CDR3 protein: CASSLGLAGFYEQYF
clone size: -; V gene: TRBV2; J gene: TRBJ2-1; CDR3 protein: CASSEGIAGANEQFF
clone size: -; V gene: TRBV4-3; J gene: TRBJ2-1; CDR3 protein: CASSQDIPSGSFEQFF
clone size: -; V gene: TRBV5-5; J gene: TRBJ1-2; CDR3 protein: CASSRGDSPYGYTF
clone size: -; V gene: TRBV4-1; J gene: TRBJ1-2; CDR3 protein: CASSQSTGYYGYTF
clone size: -; V gene: TRBV5-1; J gene: TRBJ1-2; CDR3 protein: CASSLEFITGGLYGYTF
clone size: -; V gene: TRBV5-1; J gene: TRBJ2-7; CDR3 protein: CASSLLDRPYEQYF
clone size: -; V gene: TRBV5-4; J gene: TRBJ1-1; CDR3 protein: CASLGGNTEAFF
clone size: -; V gene: TRBV7-2; J gene: TRBJ2-7; CDR3 protein: CASSVGLATGYEQYF
clone size: few; V gene: TRBV2; J gene: TRBJ2-2; CDR3 protein: CASSEAGNTGELFF
clone size: -; V gene: TRBV4-3; J gene: TRBJ2-1; CDR3 protein: CASSQDGAAPLGEQFF
clone size: few; V gene: TRBV5-1; J gene: TRBJ2-7; CDR3 protein: CASSGGDRDPLEQYF
clone size: -; V gene: TRBV20-1; J gene: TRBJ2-1; CDR3 protein: CSARSDAEQFF
clone size: -; V gene: TRBV7-8; J gene: TRBJ1-2; CDR3 protein: CASSLTGDYGYTF
clone size: -; V gene: TRBV28; J gene: TRBJ2-7; CDR3 protein: CASSSRQGYEQYF
clone size: -; V gene: TRBV4-3; J gene: -; CDR3 protein: CASSQEPREPSYEQYF
clone size: -; V gene: TRBV9; J gene: TRBJ1-1; CDR3 protein: CASGTGDGYTEAFF
clone size: -; V gene: TRBV27; J gene: TRBJ2-1; CDR3 protein: CASSINPNNEQFF
clone size: -; V gene: TRBV28; J gene: TRBJ1-4; CDR3 protein: CASEGGSRYEKLFF
clone size: -; V gene: TRBV2; J gene: TRBJ2-7; CDR3 protein: CASWLGGPYEQYF
clone size: -; V gene: TRBV7-7; J gene: TRBJ2-3; CDR3 protein: CASSLGASGTTDTQYF
clone size: -; V gene: TRBV14; J gene: TRBJ2-2; CDR3 protein: CASSRWTAGELFF
clone size: -; V gene: TRBV5-8; J gene: TRBJ2-5; CDR3 protein: CASSFNQETQYF
clone size: few; V gene: TRBV19; J gene: TRBJ2-5; CDR3 protein: CASSMGSWETQYF
clone size: -; V gene: TRBV19; J gene: TRBJ2-7; CDR3 protein: CASSSRVISEQYF